A selection of T cell receptor beta chains follows, all from one sample in a study of T-cell memory formation after mild COVID-19. MiXCR was run by TCRdb on the 5' RACE reads, yielding one entry per CDR3 protein. The repertoire holds more than 400,000 distinct CDR3 sequences, with 15% to 20% as singletons. Input material: PBMCs or a T cell subset sorted from them (not recorded which). These receptors were obtained from an adult woman who had mild COVID-19 (a few samples of this study predate the infection). Cell type and time point are not known. Each CDR3 is given with its conserved first and last residue. D genes are given only for firm matches. The size field is filled for only some rows; it gives once, few, many or a size class.

TRBD1	TRBV7-2	TRBJ1-6	few	CASSLQGQGSSPLHF	TGTGCCAGCAGCTTACAGGGACAGGGAAGTTCACCCCTCCACTTT
NA	TRBV20-1	TRBJ2-3	few	CSAFLRITTTDTQYF	TGCAGTGCCTTCCTCCGCATAACAACAACAGATACGCAGTATTTT
TRBD1	TRBV5-1	TRBJ1-2	NA	CASRAGTGANYGYTF	TGCGCCAGCAGGGCCGGGACAGGGGCCAACTATGGCTACACCTTC
NA	TRBV7-9	TRBJ1-1	many	CASSYLNSDTEAFF	TGTGCCAGCAGCTATCTCAATTCTGACACTGAAGCTTTCTTT
NA	TRBV9	TRBJ2-3	NA	CASSVTVQDTDTQYF	TGTGCCAGCAGCGTAACGGTCCAGGACACAGATACGCAGTATTTT
NA	TRBV4-1	TRBJ1-5	NA	CASGTPGNQPQHF	TGCGCCAGCGGAACCCCAGGGAATCAGCCCCAGCATTTT
NA	TRBV24-1	TRBJ2-1	NA	CATSGREPHNEQFF	TGTGCCACCAGTGGCAGGGAACCCCACAATGAGCAGTTCTTC
NA	TRBV5-5	TRBJ1-1	NA	CASSLSPEGFTEAFF	TGTGCCAGCAGCTTGTCCCCTGAGGGGTTCACTGAAGCTTTCTTT
TRBD1	TRBV12-3/TRBV12-4	TRBJ1-6	few	CASRTNRGRGSPLHF	TGTGCCAGCAGGACTAACAGGGGGCGCGGTTCACCCCTCCACTTT
NA	TRBV2	TRBJ2-2	NA	CASSEYVRGANTGELFF	TGTGCCAGCAGTGAATATGTCCGAGGGGCGAACACCGGGGAGCTGTTTTTT
TRBD2	TRBV7-2	TRBJ2-7	many	CASSLGGSLYEQYF	TGTGCCAGCAGCTTAGGCGGGAGCCTATACGAGCAGTACTTC
TRBD2	TRBV12-3/TRBV12-4	TRBJ2-7	few	CASSSRTSGAYEQYF	TGTGCCAGCAGTTCCCGGACTAGCGGGGCCTACGAGCAGTACTTC
NA	TRBV5-6	TRBJ2-3	NA	CASSLAVISTDTQYF	TGTGCCAGCAGCTTGGCAGTAATTAGCACAGATACGCAGTATTTT
TRBD2	TRBV11-3	TRBJ2-1	NA	CASSSSGRALSSYNEQFF	TGTGCCAGCAGCTCTAGCGGGAGGGCTCTGAGCTCCTACAATGAGCAGTTCTTC
TRBD1	TRBV7-8	TRBJ2-1	few	CASSLARTGYGEQFF	TGTGCCAGCAGCTTAGCCCGGACAGGGTACGGTGAGCAGTTCTTC
NA	TRBV5-1	TRBJ2-5	few	CASSLGPTSPETQYF	TGCGCCAGCAGCTTGGGACCCACTAGCCCGGAGACCCAGTACTTC
TRBD2	TRBV5-6	TRBJ2-5	many	CASSLGGLAAQGETQYF	TGTGCCAGCAGCTTGGGGGGACTAGCGGCCCAGGGGGAGACCCAGTACTTC
NA	TRBV5-1	TRBJ2-1	NA	CASSPHGGPSYNEQFF	TGCGCCAGCAGTCCCCATGGGGGTCCTTCCTACAATGAGCAGTTCTTC
NA	TRBV4-1	TRBJ2-7	NA	CASSQEGDISYSYEQYF	TGCGCCAGCAGCCAAGAAGGAGACATAAGTTACTCCTACGAGCAGTACTTC
TRBD2	TRBV6-5	TRBJ2-3	few	CASSYQPLAGTDTQYF	TGTGCCAGCAGTTACCAACCACTAGCGGGCACAGATACGCAGTATTTT
NA	TRBV6-6	TRBJ2-5	NA	CASSTLRVGQETQYF	TGTGCCAGCAGTACCCTCAGGGTCGGACAAGAGACCCAGTACTTC
TRBD1	TRBV5-1	TRBJ1-2	NA	CASSSTGGGNYGYTF	TGCGCCAGCAGCTCGACAGGGGGCGGTAACTATGGCTACACCTTC
NA	TRBV6-6	TRBJ2-7	NA	CASMFGRGYEQYF	TGTGCCAGCATGTTTGGGAGAGGATACGAGCAGTACTTC